This TCR beta chain originates from a study of CD8 T cells in ankylosing spondylitis. Quantitative 5'-RACE with molecular barcodes was used to make the TCR beta libraries. TCRdb processed the 5' RACE reads anew with MiXCR; each CDR3 protein has one entry. The sample shows approximately 100,000 distinct CDR3 sequences, over 6.5% of them seen only once. Study conclusions and caveats: Roughly eight highly homologous variants made up a TCR beta motif that seemed to typify ankylosing spondylitis blood. From matched ankylosing spondylitis synovial fluid, disease-linked clones were reportedly recovered at significantly enriched levels. Earlier studies detected some motif variants in reactive arthritis synovial fluid and blood.

V was clipped by 0 bases and J by 8 bases, with 5 bases between them. Germline CDR1 and CDR2: MNHEY and SVGAGI. This CDR3 is 13 amino acids long. In its sample, this clonotype was seen many times. Its antigen is unidentified. This chain joins TRBV6-5 and TRBJ1-6; D is unresolved. The receptor was isolated from a male donor with ankylosing spondylitis or in good health (not recorded which). The source material was blood, either unsorted or a sorted T cell fraction (not recorded which). CDR3 bases: TGTGCCAGCAGTTACTCGATGTATTCACCCCTCCACTTT. As protein: CASSYSMYSPLHF.